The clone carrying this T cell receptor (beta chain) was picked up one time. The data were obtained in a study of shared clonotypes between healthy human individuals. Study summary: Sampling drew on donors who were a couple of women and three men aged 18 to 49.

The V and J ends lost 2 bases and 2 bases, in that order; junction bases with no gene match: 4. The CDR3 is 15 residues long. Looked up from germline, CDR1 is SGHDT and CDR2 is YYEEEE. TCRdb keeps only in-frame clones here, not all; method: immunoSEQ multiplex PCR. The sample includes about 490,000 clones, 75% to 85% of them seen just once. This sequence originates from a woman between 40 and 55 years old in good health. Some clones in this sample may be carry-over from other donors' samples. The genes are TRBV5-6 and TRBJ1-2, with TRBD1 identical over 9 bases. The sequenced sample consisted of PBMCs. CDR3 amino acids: CASSFLGQGNYGYTF. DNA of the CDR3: TGTGCCAGCAGCTTCCTCGGACAGGGGAACTATGGCTACACCTTC.